This TCR beta chain was observed in a study of blood T cell repertoires in COVID-19 (dated by TCRdb to about 2020). For the study in its entirety: Samples covering the acute and convalescent phases of COVID-19 were provided by collaborators in the United States, Italy and Spain. Where available, HLA class I and class II types were obtained from metadata supplied by the sample provider rather than from assay-based typing. Nearly every sample came with metadata listing a de-identified subject ID, COVID-19 status, age in years and sex. The samples were drawn from two sources: the first 160 participants of the ongoing ImmuneRACE study, and 950 to 1,500 subjects contributed by 6 global collaborators. The repertoires were made available in a free public database intended to serve as a resource for research on the immune response to SARS-CoV-2. The dataset comprised deeply sampled blood TCRbeta repertoires from subjects exposed to, actively infected with, or recovered from COVID-19. The material from the prospective study consisted of cDNA or gDNA derived from T cells, B-cell-depleted T cells, or PBMCs.

Each collaborating institution followed its own protocols to collect whole blood in K2EDTA tubes. For TCRbeta analysis, collaborators shipped samples as frozen whole blood, isolated PBMCs, or DNA extracted from either of those sample types. Paper-wide results and their limitations: The amount of clinical and demographic metadata varied by source and participant and was provided uncurated.

TCRbeta CDR3 regions were amplified from genomic DNA using the immunoSEQ Assay, a bias-controlled multiplex PCR. In the source study's methods: The number of nucleated cells in each sample was estimated from the amplification of reference gene primers within the assay. To quantify the absolute abundance of each unique TCRbeta CDR3 rearrangement, sequence reads were collapsed and filtered. For each sample, productive Simpson clonality was calculated by taking the square root of Simpson's diversity index across productive rearrangements. The source is immuneACCESS, and TCRdb retained only in-frame sequences with V and J called. Part of the clones is not carried over; for the studies checked, unresolved V genes explain less than half of this, and the remainder is unexplained. That table supplies the V and J calls and clone size; D and trimming were determined from the DNA. The sample data list some 5,200 clones, and more than 70% of these were observed just once. The biggest ten clones account for over 2.5% of the sample.

Remarks on this clone: The specificity of this receptor is unknown. Per-nucleotide qualities are absent, and no much larger clonotype sits a single base away.

The source is a woman aged 80 or over with acute or convalescent COVID-19. The sample consisted of peripheral blood.

The CDR3 is CASSPSYREKYNNEQFF. The sequenced DNA: TGTGCCAGCAGTCCTTCTTACAGGGAAAAGTACAACAATGAGCAGTTCTTC. The rearranged chain carries TRBV6-6 and TRBJ2-1, with a tentative D gene TRBD1 over 6 matching bases. Reading from cysteine to phenylalanine, the CDR3 counts 17 amino acids. The only DNA kept is the CDR3, 51 bases in frame from the first base. V was cut back by 5 bases and J by 5 bases, leaving a gap of 22 bases between them. Via the germline V gene (reference sequence), CDR1 is MNHNY and CDR2 SVGAGI.